This T cell receptor (beta chain) was sequenced in a study of blood T cells in healthy people across ages. Ten or more counts support this clonotype. A J-beta primer mix and a sample-barcoded 5' primer were used in a second PCR of roughly 7 to 12 cycles. TCRdb reprocessed the 5' RACE reads via MiXCR and lists one record per CDR3 protein. The repertoire holds over a million distinct CDR3 sequences, with 35% to 55% as singletons. Looked up from germline, CDR1 is SQVTM and CDR2 is ANQGSEA. Trimming left V 8 bases short and J 0 bases short, with 21 bases between. The CDR3 is 16 amino acids. The source of this sequence is a woman aged 55-70 years in good health. Sequencing was carried out using blood. The rearrangement uses TRBV29-1 and TRBJ2-3; no clear D. CDR3 sequence: CSTTARRPTSTDTQYF. The DNA for the CDR3 is TGCAGCACCACTGCCAGGAGACCAACTAGCACAGATACGCAGTATTTT.